This T cell receptor (beta chain) is drawn from a study of blood T cell repertoires in COVID-19. At the level of the study: Spain, Italy and the United States supplied samples that represented acute and convalescent COVID-19. Sample material is recorded as cDNA or gDNA derived from T cells, B-cell-depleted T cells, or PBMCs.

The CDR3 is made up of 14 amino acids. The V end lost 0 bases, the J end lost 1 base, and 7 bases lay between the germline ends. Germline-derived CDR1 and CDR2 are MNHEY and SMNVEV (reference sequence). Per the original data handling: Estimation of nucleated cell counts was performed using reference gene primer amplification. Clones were sequenced by immunoSEQ multiplex PCR, and TCRdb holds only the in-frame ones, with some missing. That table supplies the V and J calls and clone size; D and trimming were determined from the DNA. Of 120,000 or so clones listed, over 70% are singletons. Note on this clone: This same CDR3 is encoded by further DNA sequences in the sample.

Sequenced input: peripheral blood. The sequence came from a woman aged 45-60 years with acute or convalescent COVID-19. V and J are TRBV27 and TRBJ2-7, with a tentative D call TRBD2 (6 bases). The CDR3 spells CASSLSAGSYEQYF. In nucleotides, the CDR3 is TGTGCCAGCAGTTTATCGGCGGGATCCTACGAGCAGTACTTC.